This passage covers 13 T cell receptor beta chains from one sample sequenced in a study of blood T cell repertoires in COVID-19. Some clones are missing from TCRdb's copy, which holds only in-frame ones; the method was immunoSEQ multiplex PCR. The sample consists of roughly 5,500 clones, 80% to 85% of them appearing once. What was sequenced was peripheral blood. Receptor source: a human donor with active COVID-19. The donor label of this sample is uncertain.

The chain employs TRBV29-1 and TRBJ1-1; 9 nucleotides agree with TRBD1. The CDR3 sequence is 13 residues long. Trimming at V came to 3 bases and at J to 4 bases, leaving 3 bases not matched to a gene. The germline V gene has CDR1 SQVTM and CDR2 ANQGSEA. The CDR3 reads CSVDAGQGTEAFF. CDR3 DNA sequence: TGCAGCGTTGACGCGGGACAGGGCACTGAAGCTTTCTTT.

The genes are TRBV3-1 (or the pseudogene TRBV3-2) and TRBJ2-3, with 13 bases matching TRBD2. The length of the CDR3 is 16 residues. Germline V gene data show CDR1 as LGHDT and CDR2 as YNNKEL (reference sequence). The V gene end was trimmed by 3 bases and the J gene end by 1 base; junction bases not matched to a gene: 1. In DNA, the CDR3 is TGTGCCAGCAGCCACGGACTAGCGGGAGGCACAGATACGCAGTATTTT. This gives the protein CASSHGLAGGTDTQYF.

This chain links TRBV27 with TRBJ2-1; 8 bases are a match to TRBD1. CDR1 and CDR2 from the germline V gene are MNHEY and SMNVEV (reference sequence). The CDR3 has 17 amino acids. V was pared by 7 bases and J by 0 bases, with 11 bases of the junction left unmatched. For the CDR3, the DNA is TGTGCCAGCAATTCCAATTCAGGGGGCGCCTCCTACAATGAGCAGTTCTTC. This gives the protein CASNSNSGGASYNEQFF.

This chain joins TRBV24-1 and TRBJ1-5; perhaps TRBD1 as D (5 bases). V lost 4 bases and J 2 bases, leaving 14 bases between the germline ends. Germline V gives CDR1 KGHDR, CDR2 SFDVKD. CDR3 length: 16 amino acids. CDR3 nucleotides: TGTGCCACCAGTGACCCGGGCCGGGGGGGCAATCAGCCCCAGCATTTT. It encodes CATSDPGRGGNQPQHF.

In DNA, the CDR3 is TGTGCCAGCAGCTTGACCCCCAGGGTAGGGGGGGGTGGCTACACCTTC. Translation gives CASSLTPRVGGGGYTF. This chain uses TRBV7-3 with TRBJ1-2; possible D gene TRBD1, 6 bases. The CDR3 runs 16 residues. Germline CDR1 is SGHTA and CDR2 is FQGTGA. Trimming took off 3 bases at V and 7 bases at J, with 21 bases between the two ends. Full variable domain (rest looked up from reference TRBV7-3 and TRBJ1-2): GAGVSQTPSNKVTEKGKYVELRCDPISGHTALYWYRQSLGQGPEFLIYFQGTGAADDSGLPNDRFFAVRPEGSVSTLKIQRTERGDSAVYLCASSLTPRVGGGGYTFGSGTRLTVV.

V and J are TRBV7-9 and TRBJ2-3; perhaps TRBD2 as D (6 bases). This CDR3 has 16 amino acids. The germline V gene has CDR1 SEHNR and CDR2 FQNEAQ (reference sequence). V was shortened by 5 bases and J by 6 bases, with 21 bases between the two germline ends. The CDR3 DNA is TGTGCCAGCAGCGCGCCCGCCCGGGAGATTTCCGATACGCAGTATTTT. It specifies CASSAPAREISDTQYF.

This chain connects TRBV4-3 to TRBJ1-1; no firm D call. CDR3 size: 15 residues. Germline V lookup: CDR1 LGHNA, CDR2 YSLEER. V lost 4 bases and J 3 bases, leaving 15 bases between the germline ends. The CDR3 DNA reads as TGCGCCAGCAGCCCCTACTTGAACGGGGACACTGAAGCTTTCTTT. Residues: CASSPYLNGDTEAFF.

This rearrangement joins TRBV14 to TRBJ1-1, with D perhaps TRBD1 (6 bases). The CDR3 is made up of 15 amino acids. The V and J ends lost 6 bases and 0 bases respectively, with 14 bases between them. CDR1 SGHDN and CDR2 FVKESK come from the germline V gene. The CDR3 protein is CASRGQTHLNTEAFF. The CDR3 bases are TGTGCCAGCAGAGGACAGACGCATTTGAACACTGAAGCTTTCTTT.

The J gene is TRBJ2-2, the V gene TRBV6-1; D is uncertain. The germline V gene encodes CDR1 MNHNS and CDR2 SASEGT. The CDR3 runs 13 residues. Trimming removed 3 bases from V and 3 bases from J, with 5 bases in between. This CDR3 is CASSDTDTGELFF. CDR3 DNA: TGTGCCAGCAGTGACACAGACACCGGGGAGCTGTTTTTT.

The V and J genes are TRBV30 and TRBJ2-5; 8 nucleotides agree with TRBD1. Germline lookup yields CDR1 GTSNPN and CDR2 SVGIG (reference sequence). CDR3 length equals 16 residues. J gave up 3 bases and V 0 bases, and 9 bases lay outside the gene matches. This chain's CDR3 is CAWSVVDRAAEETQYF. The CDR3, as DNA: TGTGCCTGGAGTGTGGTGGACAGGGCGGCCGAAGAGACCCAGTACTTC.

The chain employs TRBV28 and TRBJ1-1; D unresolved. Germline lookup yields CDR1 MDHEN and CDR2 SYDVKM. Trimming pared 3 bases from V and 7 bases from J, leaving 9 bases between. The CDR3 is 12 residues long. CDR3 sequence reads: CASSFQRNEAFF. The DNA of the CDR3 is TGTGCCAGCAGTTTCCAGAGGAATGAAGCTTTCTTT.

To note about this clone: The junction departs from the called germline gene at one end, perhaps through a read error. CDR3 residues: CASSNSGQGEF. In nucleotides, the CDR3 is TGTGCCAGCAGCAACTCCGGACAGGGTGAATTC. The chain employs TRBV9 and TRBJ1-2, with 8 bases matching TRBD1. Germline CDR1 and CDR2: SGDLS and YYNGEE. The CDR3 is made up of 11 amino acids.

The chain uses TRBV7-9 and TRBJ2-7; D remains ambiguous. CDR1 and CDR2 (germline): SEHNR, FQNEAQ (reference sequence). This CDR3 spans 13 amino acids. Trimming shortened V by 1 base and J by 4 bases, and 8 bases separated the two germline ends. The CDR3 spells CASSLVRQYEQYF. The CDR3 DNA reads TGTGCCAGCAGCTTAGTACGTCAGTACGAGCAGTACTTC.